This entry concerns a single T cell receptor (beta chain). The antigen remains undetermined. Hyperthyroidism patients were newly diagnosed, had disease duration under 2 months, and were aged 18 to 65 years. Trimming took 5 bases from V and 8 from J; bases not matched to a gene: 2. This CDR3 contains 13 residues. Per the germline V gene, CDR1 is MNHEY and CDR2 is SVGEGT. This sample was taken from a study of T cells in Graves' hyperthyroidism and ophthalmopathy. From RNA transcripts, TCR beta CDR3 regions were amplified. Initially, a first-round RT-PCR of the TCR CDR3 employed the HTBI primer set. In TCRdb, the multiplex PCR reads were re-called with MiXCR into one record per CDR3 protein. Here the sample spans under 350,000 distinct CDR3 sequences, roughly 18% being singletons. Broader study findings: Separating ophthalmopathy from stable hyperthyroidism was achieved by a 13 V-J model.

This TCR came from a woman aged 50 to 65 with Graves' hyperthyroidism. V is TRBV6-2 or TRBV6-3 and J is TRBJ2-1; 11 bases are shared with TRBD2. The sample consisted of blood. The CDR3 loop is CASSVAGGDEQFF. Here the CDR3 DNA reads TGTGCCAGCAGTGTAGCGGGAGGGGATGAGCAGTTCTTC.